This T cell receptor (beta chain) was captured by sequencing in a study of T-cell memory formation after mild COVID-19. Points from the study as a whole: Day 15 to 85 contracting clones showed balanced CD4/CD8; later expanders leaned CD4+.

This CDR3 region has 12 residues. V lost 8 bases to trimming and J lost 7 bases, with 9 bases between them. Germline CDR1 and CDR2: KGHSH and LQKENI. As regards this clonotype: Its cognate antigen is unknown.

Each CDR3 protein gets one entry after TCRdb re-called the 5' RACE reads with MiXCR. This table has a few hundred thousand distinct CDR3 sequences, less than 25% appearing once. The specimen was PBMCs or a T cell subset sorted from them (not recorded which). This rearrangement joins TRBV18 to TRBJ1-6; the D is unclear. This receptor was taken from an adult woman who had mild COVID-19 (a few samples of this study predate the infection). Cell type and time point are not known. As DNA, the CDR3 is TGTGCCAGCGCCGAGGGAAATTCACCCCTCCACTTT. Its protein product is CASAEGNSPLHF.